Included here is one TCR beta chain sequence, with context. The sample originates from a study of cytomegalovirus exposure and HLA in healthy donors. Libraries were prepared by immunoSEQ multiplex PCR; TCRdb keeps only in-frame clonotypes and omits some of them. The sample gives about 83,000 clones, about 96% of which show up once; about 1.3% is in the top ten. V lost 5 bases to trimming and J lost 6 bases; unmatched junction nucleotides: 5. The CDR3 has 13 residues. The germline V gene encodes CDR1 SGHTA and CDR2 FQGNSA. The chain joins TRBV7-2 to TRBJ2-3, with 7 positions matching TRBD1. Sequencing used PBMCs. The sequence came from a woman aged 18-29 years in good health and CMV-seronegative. The CDR3 DNA reads TGTGCCAGCAGCCGAGACAGGGAGGATACGCAGTATTTT. Translation: CASSRDREDTQYF.